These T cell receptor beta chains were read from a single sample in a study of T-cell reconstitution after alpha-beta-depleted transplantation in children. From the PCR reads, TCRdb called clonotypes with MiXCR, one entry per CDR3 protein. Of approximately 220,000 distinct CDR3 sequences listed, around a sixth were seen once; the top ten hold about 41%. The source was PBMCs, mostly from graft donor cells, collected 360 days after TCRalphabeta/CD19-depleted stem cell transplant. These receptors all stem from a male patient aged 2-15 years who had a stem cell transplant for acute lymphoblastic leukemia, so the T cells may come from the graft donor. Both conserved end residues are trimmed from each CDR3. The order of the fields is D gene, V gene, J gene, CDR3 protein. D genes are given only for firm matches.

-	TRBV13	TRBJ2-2	ASSFRGQNTGELF
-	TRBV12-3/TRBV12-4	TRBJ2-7	ASSFVAREQY
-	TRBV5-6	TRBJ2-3	ASSVRDSTDTQY
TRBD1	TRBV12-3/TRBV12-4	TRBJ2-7	ASSGGQGGNEQY
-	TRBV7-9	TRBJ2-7	ASSFRADNYEQY
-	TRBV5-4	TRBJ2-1	ASSPKRRHYNEQF
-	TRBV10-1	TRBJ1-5	ASSGPGTGQPQH
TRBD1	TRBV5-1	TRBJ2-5	ASSEVTGSGETQY
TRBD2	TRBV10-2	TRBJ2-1	ASRISGASYNEQF
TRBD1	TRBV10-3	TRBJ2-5	AISESRQGQETQY
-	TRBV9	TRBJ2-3	ASSVGDSGPDTQY
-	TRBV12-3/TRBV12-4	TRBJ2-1	ASSPVGGEQF
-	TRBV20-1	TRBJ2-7	SAWTGTQYEQY
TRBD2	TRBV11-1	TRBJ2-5	ASSLFPAGTSGGERQETQY
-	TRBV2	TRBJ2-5	ASSEVRDETQY
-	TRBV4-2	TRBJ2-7	ASSSVQAYEQY
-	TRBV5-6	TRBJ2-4	ASSLWAGSMEVAKNIQY
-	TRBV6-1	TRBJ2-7	ASSGKQGIHEQY
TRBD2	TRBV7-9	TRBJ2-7	ASSSSHTSGVPYEQY
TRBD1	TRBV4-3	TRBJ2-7	ASSQDLQGEYEQY
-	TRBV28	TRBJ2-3	ASSLSLRTDSDTQY
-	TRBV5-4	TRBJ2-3	ASSRFGASGTDTQY
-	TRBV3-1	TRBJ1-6	ASSLSGSYNSPLH
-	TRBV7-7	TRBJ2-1	ASSPQGPNNNEQF
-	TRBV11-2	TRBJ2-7	ACSLEWSYEQY
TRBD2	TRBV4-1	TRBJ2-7	ASSQGGTSGLREQY
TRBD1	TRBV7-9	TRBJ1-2	ASNQNRGDGYT
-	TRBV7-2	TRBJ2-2	ASTRSAGELF
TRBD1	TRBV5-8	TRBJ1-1	ASSMGQVNTEAF
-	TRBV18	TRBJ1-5	ASSPPGGQPQH
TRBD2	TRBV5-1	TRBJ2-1	ASSLMPSGGFYNEQF
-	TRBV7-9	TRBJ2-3	ASSQGSDTQY
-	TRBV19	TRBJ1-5	ASGDPQPQH
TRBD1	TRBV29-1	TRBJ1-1	SEGTGANTEAF
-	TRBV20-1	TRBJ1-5	SARDLRQAGQPQH
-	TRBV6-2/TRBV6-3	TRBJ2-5	ASRDTTQETQY
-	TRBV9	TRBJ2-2	ASSPSSTFNTGELF
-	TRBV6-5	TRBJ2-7	ASSYDRDKAYEQY
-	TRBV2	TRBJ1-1	ASSEGETGLNTEAF
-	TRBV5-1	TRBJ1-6	ASSWERGADSPLH
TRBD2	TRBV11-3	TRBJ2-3	ASSLDIGGGTDTQY
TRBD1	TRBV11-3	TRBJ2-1	ASSRSKGQGKNEQF
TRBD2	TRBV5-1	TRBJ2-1	ASSLAFASGSRNEQF
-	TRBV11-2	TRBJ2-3	ASSLGDPDPFTDTQY
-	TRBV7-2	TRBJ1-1	ASSLYMNTEAF
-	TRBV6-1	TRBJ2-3	ASRGGSTDTQY
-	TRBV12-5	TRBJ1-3	ASTIISGNTIY